Shown below are 5 T cell receptor beta chains from a single sample sequenced in a study of response to subunit inactivated influenza vaccine. TCRdb ran MiXCR on the RT-PCR reads and lists one entry per CDR3 protein. Among 700,000 to 800,000 distinct CDR3 sequences listed, 18% were seen once. The sample here was PBMCs from blood, taken 5 days after vaccination. The receptors originated from a man aged 45-65 years who received an inactivated influenza vaccine.

With regard to this clonotype: One junction end disagrees with the germline gene, perhaps due to a read error. The chain employs TRBV20-1 and TRBJ2-7; D is perhaps TRBD1 (6 bases). The CDR3 extends over 17 amino acids. Germline values: CDR1 DFQATT, CDR2 SNEGSKA (reference sequence). CDR3 protein: CCARVGRGPYRYNEQYF. The CDR3 DNA reads as TGCTGTGCTAGAGTGGGCAGGGGACCTTATAGATACAACGAGCAGTACTTC.

Only a few counts were recorded for this clonotype. The CDR3 region is CSARGRNTEAFF. Written as DNA, the CDR3 is TGCAGTGCTAGAGGAAGGAACACTGAAGCTTTCTTT. This chain links TRBV20-1 with TRBJ1-1; D uncertain. CDR1 is DFQATT, CDR2 SNEGSKA, per germline (reference sequence). CDR3 length equals 12 residues. Trimming cost V 1 base and J 1 base, with 4 bases left between them.

The V and J genes are TRBV28 and TRBJ2-5; weak D call: TRBD1 (7 bases). The CDR3 consists of 15 residues. Germline V lookup: CDR1 MDHEN, CDR2 SYDVKM. V was clipped by 6 bases and J by 1 base, with 15 bases between them. In DNA form, the CDR3 reads TGTGCCAGCAGAAAAACGGGGGACAGCCAAGAGACCCAGTACTTC. Translation gives CASRKTGDSQETQYF.

This rearrangement joins TRBV5-1 to TRBJ1-2; the D is unclear. V was clipped by 4 bases and J by 8 bases, with 15 bases between them. There are 13 residues in the CDR3. The V gene's germline CDR1 is SGHRS and CDR2 YFSETQ. In DNA, the CDR3 is TGCGCCAGCAGCCCGAGTTCGGGCGAGGGCTACACCTTC. Encoded protein: CASSPSSGEGYTF.

This clonotype occurred a few times. The chain couples TRBV4-1 to TRBJ2-7; D not certain. The V and J ends lost 0 bases and 5 bases respectively, with 23 bases between them. Germline V CDR1 and CDR2: MGHRA, YSYEKL. The CDR3 is 18 residues long. The CDR3 region is CASSQDNIRGDLRNEQYF. The CDR3 coding sequence is TGCGCCAGCAGCCAAGATAACATAAGAGGTGACCTTCGGAACGAGCAGTACTTC.